These 27 T cell receptor beta chains came from one sample sequenced in a study of T cells in Graves' hyperthyroidism and ophthalmopathy. Researchers amplified the TCR beta CDR3 regions from RNA transcripts. HTBI primers were used for first-round RT-PCR of the TCR CDR3. TCRdb passed the multiplex PCR reads through MiXCR, listing each CDR3 protein once. The sample holds fewer than 900,000 distinct CDR3 sequences; roughly 15% are singletons and the top ten take approximately 8%. Sequencing input: blood. Every receptor here comes from a man aged 18 to 29 with Graves' hyperthyroidism.

This clonotype was observed a handful of times. The chain employs TRBV2 and TRBJ2-5, with D perhaps matching TRBD1 (6 bases). Germline V CDR1 and CDR2: SNHLY, FYNNEI. The CDR3 is 13 residues long. Trimming pared 5 bases from V and 5 bases from J, leaving 12 bases between. The CDR3 DNA reads TGTGCCAGCAGTACATCAGGGGCGGAGACCCAGTACTTC. Translating gives CASSTSGAETQYF.

The rearrangement joins TRBV28 to TRBJ1-4; no firm D call. Germline CDR1 MDHEN, CDR2 SYDVKM. The CDR3 has 15 residues. V shed 5 bases and J shed 7 bases, with 17 bases lying between them. The CDR3 nucleotides read TGTGCCAGCAGTGCAGTAGACGGCGTCGCTGAAAAACTGTTTTTT. It yields the protein CASSAVDGVAEKLFF.

This clonotype was found once. The chain has TRBV4-1 and TRBJ2-7; 7 bases map to TRBD1. V was clipped by 4 bases and J by 4 bases; unmatched bases: 13. The germline CDR1 and CDR2 sequences are MGHRA and YSYEKL. The CDR3 spans 16 residues. CDR3 coding DNA: TGCGCCAGCAGCCTGGCCGGGACAGCCCGACCTTACGAGCAGTACTTC. This sequence encodes CASSLAGTARPYEQYF.

This clonotype was seen many times. The chain is built from TRBV27 and TRBJ1-2; no reliable D call. Germline values: CDR1 MNHEY, CDR2 SMNVEV (reference sequence). V gave up 5 bases and J gave up 4 bases, with 11 bases separating them. The CDR3 sequence is 13 residues long. The CDR3 reads CASSVAPSYGYTF. DNA for the CDR3: TGTGCCAGCAGTGTGGCACCTAGCTATGGCTACACCTTC.

V is TRBV7-9 and J is TRBJ1-1; D gene unclear. Per germline, CDR1 SEHNR and CDR2 FQNEAQ (reference sequence). The V gene lost 1 base and the J gene lost 11 bases, with 14 bases spanning the gap. CDR3 length equals 13 residues. CDR3 sequence reads: CASSLEFRESAFF. For the CDR3, the DNA is TGTGCCAGCAGCTTAGAATTCCGGGAGTCGGCTTTCTTT.

This clonotype showed up just a few times. This rearrangement joins TRBV18 to TRBJ2-1, with D maybe TRBD2 (5 bases). The CDR3 consists of 15 residues. V was shortened by 2 bases and J by 7 bases, with 15 bases between the two germline ends. Germline lookup yields CDR1 KGHSH and CDR2 LQKENI. The CDR3 sequence is CASSPGGPLRNEQFF. CDR3 DNA sequence: TGTGCCAGCTCACCAGGAGGACCCCTAAGGAATGAGCAGTTCTTC.

The table lists this clonotype with a few counts. This chain joins TRBV10-2 and TRBJ2-7; 10 bases fit TRBD1. This CDR3 contains 14 residues. Germline V gene lookup returns CDR1 WSHSY and CDR2 SAAADI. Germline trimming cut 7 bases from V and 3 bases from J; bases unmatched to any gene: 6. The CDR3 sequence is CASNMGQGLYEQYF. The CDR3 DNA reads as TGCGCCAGCAACATGGGACAGGGGCTCTACGAGCAGTACTTC.

This clonotype was detected a few times. The CDR3 is CASKGTTTQYF. The CDR3 nucleotides are TGTGCCAGCAAAGGGACCACTACGCAGTATTTT. The chain is built from TRBV6-1 and TRBJ2-3, with D perhaps given as TRBD1 or TRBD2 (5 bases each). Deletions cut 7 bases from V and 8 bases from J, with 10 bases between. The CDR3 totals 11 residues. Germline V gene data show CDR1 as MNHNS and CDR2 as SASEGT.

This clonotype was seen only once. V usage is TRBV11-2 and J usage is TRBJ2-3; 13 nucleotides agree with TRBD2. CDR1 SGHAT and CDR2 FQNNGV come from the germline V gene. The CDR3 extends over 19 amino acids. After removal of 3 bases from V and 0 bases from J, the junction contained 9 bases not matched to a gene. Here the CDR3 reads CASSLGAGTSGTSTDTQYF. CDR3 nucleotide sequence: TGTGCCAGCAGCTTGGGTGCCGGGACTAGCGGGACTAGCACAGATACGCAGTATTTT.

Ten or more counts support this clonotype. The chain employs TRBV6-1 and TRBJ2-7; D is undetermined. V gave up 1 base and J gave up 2 bases, with 9 bases separating them. The CDR3 spans 14 residues. Germline CDR1 is MNHNS and CDR2 is SASEGT. The DNA for the CDR3 is TGTGCCAGCAGTGAAGATGCAGCTACCTACGAGCAGTACTTC. Its protein product is CASSEDAATYEQYF.

This clonotype was recorded at least ten times. The chain has TRBV11-2 and TRBJ1-6; D uncertain. The germline V gene has CDR1 SGHAT and CDR2 FQNNGV. Trimming left V 5 bases short and J 4 bases short, with 9 bases between. The CDR3 runs 14 residues. The CDR3 loop is CASSLWEYNSPLHF. The CDR3 nucleotides are TGTGCCAGCAGCCTCTGGGAGTATAATTCACCCCTCCACTTT.

This chain connects TRBV10-2 to TRBJ2-3, with unresolved D. Germline V CDR1 and CDR2: WSHSY, SAAADI. V shed 6 bases and J shed 0 bases, with 13 bases lying between them. The CDR3 contains 15 residues. The CDR3 DNA reads as TGCGCCAGCAGCGCACTCCAGCCAAGCACAGATACGCAGTATTTT. This translates into CASSALQPSTDTQYF.

This clonotype was observed at least ten times. J is TRBJ1-2 and V is TRBV2; no clear D. CDR1 is SNHLY and CDR2 is FYNNEI in the germline V gene. Trimming took 6 bases from V and 5 from J, leaving 13 bases between them. The CDR3 has 13 amino acids. The CDR3 spells CASSAAFSYGYTF. The CDR3 DNA sequence: TGTGCCAGCAGCGCGGCCTTCTCGTATGGCTACACCTTC.

This clonotype showed up just a few times. The chain carries TRBV29-1 and TRBJ2-1; the D gene is possibly TRBD2 (6 bases). Germline V lookup: CDR1 SQVTM, CDR2 ANQGSEA. Trimming pared 7 bases from V and 9 bases from J, leaving 22 bases between. The CDR3 spans 14 residues. CDR3 loop: CSAIRRGTSGEQFF. CDR3 DNA sequence: TGCAGCGCTATTCGGCGGGGTACAAGTGGTGAGCAGTTCTTC.

There are many counts of this clonotype. This sequence joins TRBV28 and TRBJ2-5, with 12 bases lining up with TRBD1. The CDR3 loop spans 15 amino acids. The V gene's germline CDR1 is MDHEN and CDR2 SYDVKM. J was trimmed by 6 bases and V by 6 bases; bases with no gene match: 8. CDR3 coding DNA: TGTGCCAGCAGGTCCGGGACAGGGGGCGCGAAGACCCAGTACTTC. Translated, it gives CASRSGTGGAKTQYF.

V is TRBV20-1 and J is TRBJ2-1, with 7 bases identical to TRBD2. CDR3 length: 14 amino acids. The trim removed 0 bases at V and 10 bases at J, leaving 9 bases unmatched. From germline, CDR1 is DFQATT and CDR2 SNEGSKA (reference sequence). CDR3 sequence (DNA): TGCAGTGCTAGAGAGGGGGGGGGGGATCGCGAGCAGTTCTTC. Protein sequence: CSAREGGGDREQFF.

This clonotype was counted many times. This rearrangement joins TRBV6-1 to TRBJ2-7, with TRBD1 matching over 7 bases. CDR1 and CDR2 (germline): MNHNS, SASEGT. The CDR3 totals 13 residues. V lost 6 bases to trimming and J lost 2 bases; unmatched junction nucleotides: 4. The DNA of the CDR3 is TGTGCCAGCAGCGGGGACAGACCCTACGAGCAGTACTTC. Amino acid sequence: CASSGDRPYEQYF.

This clonotype has more than one count but fewer than ten. CDR3 sequence reads: CASSSALVGFSYEQYF. Written as DNA, the CDR3 is TGTGCCAGCAGTTCGGCACTAGTGGGTTTCTCCTACGAGCAGTACTTC. The chain links TRBV28 to TRBJ2-7, with TRBD2 as a possible D gene (5 bases). This CDR3 is 16 amino acids long. Between the trimmed V and J ends, which lost 4 bases and 0 bases, there was a span of 16 bases. The germline V gene has CDR1 MDHEN and CDR2 SYDVKM.

This clonotype was found many times. The V and J genes are TRBV11-3 and TRBJ2-4; D perhaps matches TRBD1 (6 bases). The germline V and J ends were trimmed by 5 bases and 1 base, with 12 bases remaining between them. CDR3 length: 15 amino acids. The germline CDR1 and CDR2 sequences are SGHNT and YENEEA. CDR3 DNA sequence: TGTGCCAGCAGCCCAGGGGCCTGGGCCAAAAACATTCAGTACTTC. Translated: CASSPGAWAKNIQYF.

This clonotype was counted between two and nine times. This chain's CDR3 is CASSLGASGRSNEQFF. CDR3 nucleotide sequence: TGTGCCAGCAGCTTAGGGGCTAGCGGGAGATCCAACGAGCAGTTCTTC. The chain joins TRBV11-3 to TRBJ2-1; 10 bases fit TRBD2. In germline, CDR1 is SGHNT, CDR2 YENEEA. CDR3 length: 16 residues. Trimming cost V 1 base and J 10 bases; bases outside gene matches: 10.

This clonotype was counted many times. This chain connects TRBV2 to TRBJ1-1; 7 nucleotides align to TRBD1. V lost 0 bases, J lost 0 bases, and 10 bases stayed unmatched. This CDR3 region has 18 residues. Germline V gene lookup returns CDR1 SNHLY and CDR2 FYNNEI. The CDR3 nucleotides are TGTGCCAGCAGTGAAGCGCTTGGGACAGCTACCATGAACACTGAAGCTTTCTTT. It is translated as CASSEALGTATMNTEAFF.

This chain joins TRBV12-3 or TRBV12-4 and TRBJ1-5; D is unclear. The CDR3 has 12 amino acids. Trimming stripped 5 bases from V and 7 bases from J, with 9 bases between. In DNA form, the CDR3 reads TGTGCCAGCAGTCAGGTGGACCAGCCCCAGCATTTT. This encodes CASSQVDQPQHF.

This clonotype was found a few times. The chain uses TRBV6-1 and TRBJ1-6, with 10 bases matching TRBD1. Trimming removed 7 bases from V and 8 bases from J; junction bases left unmatched: 5. Germline-derived CDR1 and CDR2 are MNHNS and SASEGT. CDR3 length: 14 amino acids. The CDR3 DNA reads TGTGCCAGCACACAGACAGGGGGCGATTCACCCCTCCACTTT. This codes for CASTQTGGDSPLHF.

V is TRBV5-1 and J is TRBJ2-4, with D perhaps given as TRBD1 or TRBD2 (6 bases each). Germline V gene sequence: CDR1 SGHRS, CDR2 YFSETQ. V dropped 0 bases and J dropped 9 bases, with 16 bases sitting between them. This CDR3 has 15 residues. For the CDR3, the DNA is TGCGCCAGCAGCTTGGAAACAGGGAGGAAGAGCATTCAGTACTTC. The encoded protein is CASSLETGRKSIQYF.

V is TRBV15 and J is TRBJ1-5; D remains ambiguous. The V end lost 0 bases, the J end lost 2 bases, and 8 bases lay between the germline ends. CDR1 LNHNV and CDR2 YYDKDF come from the germline V gene (reference sequence). There are 15 residues in the CDR3. This CDR3 is CATSRDPQGNQPQHF. Written as DNA, the CDR3 is TGTGCCACCAGCAGAGATCCCCAGGGCAATCAGCCCCAGCATTTT.

This clonotype came up a few times. The chain has TRBV5-1 and TRBJ2-3; no clear D gene. The ends were cut back, 3 bases at V and 0 bases at J, with 11 bases in the middle. The CDR3 has 15 residues. In germline, CDR1 is SGHRS, CDR2 YFSETQ. CDR3 amino acids: CASSSIAGSTDTQYF. Written as DNA, the CDR3 is TGCGCCAGCAGCTCCATAGCAGGTAGCACAGATACGCAGTATTTT.

As regards this clonotype: A junction boundary mismatches the germline segment, possibly from a read error. The J gene is TRBJ2-7, the V gene TRBV5-5, with D hard to call. Germline V gives CDR1 SGHKS, CDR2 YYEKEE (reference sequence). The CDR3 runs to 12 residues. CDR3 sequence: CASSFLSHEQYF. Here the CDR3 DNA reads TGTGCCAGCAGCTTTCTCTCCCACGAGCAGTACTTC.